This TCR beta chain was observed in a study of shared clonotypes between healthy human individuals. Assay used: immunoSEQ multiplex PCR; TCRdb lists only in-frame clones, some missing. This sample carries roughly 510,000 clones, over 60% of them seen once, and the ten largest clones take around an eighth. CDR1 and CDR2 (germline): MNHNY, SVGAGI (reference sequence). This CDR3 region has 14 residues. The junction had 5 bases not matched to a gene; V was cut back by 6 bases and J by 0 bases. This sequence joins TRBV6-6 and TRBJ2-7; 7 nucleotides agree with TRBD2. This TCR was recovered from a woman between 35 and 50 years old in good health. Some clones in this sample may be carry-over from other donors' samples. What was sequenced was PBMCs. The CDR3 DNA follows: TGTGCCAGCAGCCGGGGGGATAGCTCCTACGAGCAGTACTTC. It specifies CASSRGDSSYEQYF.